The count of the clone carrying this T cell receptor beta chain is one. Its antigen remains unknown. This sample was taken from a study of OX40 agonist ivuxolimab in advanced cancers. Study at large: Ivuxolimab is an agonistic anti-OX40 (CD134) antibody, and patients were treated with it. Study conclusions and caveats: CD8+ T cells (on average) carried more expanded clones than CD4+ T cells. At 0.1 to 3.0 mg/kg and by week 6, clonal expansion occurred in CD4+ and CD8+ blood T cells.

It was autoimmune disease history or systemic immunosuppression that excluded patients. Germline V gene lookup returns CDR1 SEHNR and CDR2 FQNEAQ (reference sequence). V was clipped by 1 base and J by 12 bases, with 18 bases between them. The CDR3 covers 14 residues. Clones were read by immunoSEQ multiplex PCR, and TCRdb kept only the in-frame ones, dropping some. Among under 25,000 clones listed, roughly 79% were seen once. The specimen was CD4+ or CD8+ T cells sorted from blood, collected in a trial of the OX40 agonist ivuxolimab. J is TRBJ1-2 and V is TRBV7-9; TRBD1 is a possible D gene (5 bases). This clonotype was obtained from an adult with an advanced solid tumor such as melanoma, head and neck, liver or kidney cancer. The CDR3 DNA reads TGTGCCAGCAGCTTAGTCATGTCATCGGGGGAACACACCTTC. Protein product: CASSLVMSSGEHTF.